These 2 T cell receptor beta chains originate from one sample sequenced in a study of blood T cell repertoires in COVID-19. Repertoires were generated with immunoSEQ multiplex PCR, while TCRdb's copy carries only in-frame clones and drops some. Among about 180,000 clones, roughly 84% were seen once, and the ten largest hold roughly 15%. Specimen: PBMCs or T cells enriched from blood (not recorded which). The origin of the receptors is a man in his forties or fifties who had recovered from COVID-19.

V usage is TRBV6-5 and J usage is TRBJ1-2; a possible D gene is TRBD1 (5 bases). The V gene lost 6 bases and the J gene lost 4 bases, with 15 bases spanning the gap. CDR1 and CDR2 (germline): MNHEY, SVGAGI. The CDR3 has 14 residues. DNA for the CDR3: TGTGCCAGCAGCTCAGGGAGGGGCGGCTATGGCTACACCTTC. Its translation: CASSSGRGGYGYTF.

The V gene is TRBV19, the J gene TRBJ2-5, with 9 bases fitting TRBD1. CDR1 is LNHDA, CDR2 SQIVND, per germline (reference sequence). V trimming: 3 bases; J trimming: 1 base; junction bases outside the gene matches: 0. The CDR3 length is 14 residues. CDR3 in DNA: TGTGCCAGTAGTATGGACAGGGGCCAAGAGACCCAGTACTTC. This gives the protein CASSMDRGQETQYF.